The present T cell receptor beta chain was sequenced within a study of cytomegalovirus exposure and HLA in healthy donors. Study summary: A prior analysis found 95 million to 140 million unique TCR beta sequences from 150 million to 200 million T cells. Overall study results and limits: Published work reported that the classifier diagnosed cytomegalovirus status with high specificity and sensitivity. Versus the approximately 720-donor mean, an Asian-associated ancestry cluster reportedly showed fewer N-insertions in a later analysis. In most subjects, TCR beta sequences reportedly gave accurate predictions of HLA-A and HLA-B alleles.

Per the germline V gene, CDR1 is MGHDK and CDR2 is SYGVNS. V lost 1 base, J lost 2 bases, and 2 bases stayed unmatched. The CDR3 runs 15 residues. Concerning this clone itself: Antigen unknown.

Amplification used 60 Vbeta primers and 13 Jbeta primers. Measured with immunoSEQ multiplex PCR; TCRdb has only the in-frame clones, and not every one. Of some 120,000 clones in the sample, roughly four fifths were seen once. J is TRBJ1-3 and V is TRBV25-1, with 7 bases lining up with TRBD1. Sequencing input: PBMCs. This TCR was recovered from a woman between 45 and 60 years old in good health and CMV-seropositive. Here the CDR3 reads CASSESGTAGNTIYF. CDR3 DNA sequence: TGTGCCAGCAGTGAATCCGGGACAGCTGGAAACACCATATATTTT.